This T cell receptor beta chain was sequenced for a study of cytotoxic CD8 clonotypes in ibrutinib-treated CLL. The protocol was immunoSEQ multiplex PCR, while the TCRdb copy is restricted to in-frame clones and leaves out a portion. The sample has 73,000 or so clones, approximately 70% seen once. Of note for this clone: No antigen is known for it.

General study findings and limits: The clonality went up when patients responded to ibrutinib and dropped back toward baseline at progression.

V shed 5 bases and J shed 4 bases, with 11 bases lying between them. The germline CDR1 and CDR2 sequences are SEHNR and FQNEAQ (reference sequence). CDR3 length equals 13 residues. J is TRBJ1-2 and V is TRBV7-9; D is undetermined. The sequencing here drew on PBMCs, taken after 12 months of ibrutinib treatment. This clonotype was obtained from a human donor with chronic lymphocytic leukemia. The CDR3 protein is CASSTRVGYGYTF. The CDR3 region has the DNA TGTGCCAGCAGCACTAGGGTGGGCTATGGCTACACCTTC.